The 20 T cell receptor beta chains in this list originate from one sample, sequenced in a study of shared clonotypes between healthy human individuals. TCRdb's copy holds only in-frame clones and misses some; the assay was immunoSEQ multiplex PCR. The data contain approximately 1.5 million clones, around 98.5% of them seen just once; the ten biggest clones take up about 0.34%. Specimen: naive CD4+ T cells sorted from blood. Subset indicated: CD45RA+ positively selected. All receptors come from a man in his thirties or forties in good health.

The chain couples TRBV28 to TRBJ2-7; TRBD1 might be the D (5 bases). Trimming removed 5 bases at V and 8 bases at J, with 16 bases between. Germline values: CDR1 MDHEN, CDR2 SYDVKM. The CDR3 is 13 amino acids. The DNA for the CDR3 is TGTGCCAGCAGTGTGGGGCCTGGGTTTAAGCAGTACTTC. Amino acid sequence: CASSVGPGFKQYF. Looking up the rest from reference TRBV28 and TRBJ2-7 gives the full variable domain: DVKVTQSSRYLVKRTGEKVFLECVQDMDHENMFWYRQDPGLGLRLIYFSYDVKMKEKGDIPEGYSVSREKKERFSLILESASTNQTSMYLCASSVGPGFKQYFGPGTRLTVT.

The V and J genes are TRBV28 and TRBJ1-5, with a possible D match to TRBD1 (5 bases). The germline gives CDR1 MDHEN, CDR2 SYDVKM. The CDR3 is 13 residues long. V was pared by 8 bases and J by 7 bases, with 15 bases between. Written as DNA, the CDR3 is TGTGCCAGCCATGACAGACCCGGACAGCCCCAGCATTTT. The encoded protein is CASHDRPGQPQHF.

The J gene is TRBJ2-3, the V gene TRBV15; tentative D call: TRBD2 (6 bases). The CDR3 runs 16 residues. The germline gives CDR1 LNHNV, CDR2 YYDKDF (reference sequence). V was shortened by 1 base and J by 2 bases, with 13 bases between the two germline ends. The CDR3 sequence is CATSRVGSGFTDTQYF. The CDR3 DNA reads TGTGCCACCAGCAGAGTAGGTAGCGGCTTCACAGATACGCAGTATTTT.

A remark on this clone: Other nucleotide sequences in the sample specify the same CDR3. The chain links TRBV18 to TRBJ2-2; D tentatively fits TRBD1 or TRBD2 (5 bases each). Germline V lookup: CDR1 KGHSH, CDR2 LQKENI. V lost 2 bases and J 3 bases, leaving 7 bases between the germline ends. This CDR3 region has 14 residues. CDR3 sequence: CASSPRGDTGELFF. In DNA form, the CDR3 reads TGTGCCAGCTCACCAAGGGGAGACACCGGGGAGCTGTTTTTT.

In DNA form, the CDR3 reads TGCGCCAGCAGCTTTCCGGGACAGGGGTTACCCTACGAGCAGTACTTC. Translated: CASSFPGQGLPYEQYF. The rearrangement uses TRBV5-1 and TRBJ2-7, with 10 bases that match TRBD1. V lost 2 bases, J lost 2 bases, and 7 bases stayed unmatched. This CDR3 spans 16 amino acids. The germline V gene has CDR1 SGHRS and CDR2 YFSETQ.

The rearrangement links TRBV11-3 to TRBJ2-5; TRBD1 matches 7 bases. This CDR3 comprises 14 residues. V lost 2 bases to trimming and J lost 2 bases; unmatched junction nucleotides: 2. Germline lookup yields CDR1 SGHNT and CDR2 YENEEA. CDR3 nucleotides: TGTGCCAGCAGCTTATCGACAGGGCAAGAGACCCAGTACTTC. Amino acid sequence: CASSLSTGQETQYF.

The chain has TRBV7-2 and TRBJ2-1; D might be TRBD2 (5 bases). Germline V gene lookup returns CDR1 SGHTA and CDR2 FQGNSA. This CDR3 has 15 amino acids. Trimming shortened V by 2 bases and J by 7 bases, and 15 bases separated the two germline ends. For the CDR3, the DNA is TGTGCCAGCAGCTTAAGGCGGACTTTTGGGAATGAGCAGTTCTTC. This translates into CASSLRRTFGNEQFF.

CDR3 amino acids: CASSLGRSAYKSEQYF. The CDR3 region has the DNA TGTGCCAGCAGCTTAGGACGAAGCGCCTATAAGAGCGAGCAGTACTTC. V is TRBV7-2 and J is TRBJ2-7, with D hard to call. The germline V gene has CDR1 SGHTA and CDR2 FQGNSA. V dropped 1 base and J dropped 6 bases, with 19 bases sitting between them. This CDR3 is 16 amino acids long.

This chain joins TRBV29-1 and TRBJ2-7; TRBD1 aligns across 9 bases. J was trimmed by 5 bases and V by 5 bases; bases with no gene match: 4. Germline assignment: CDR1 SQVTM and CDR2 ANQGSEA. The CDR3 contains 12 residues. The CDR3 nucleotides read TGCAGCGTTTTGGACAGGGGTGACGAGCAGTACTTC. Translated, it gives CSVLDRGDEQYF.

This chain joins TRBV6-6 and TRBJ2-4; TRBD1 might be the D (6 bases). CDR1 is MNHNY, CDR2 SVGAGI, per germline (reference sequence). V lost 5 bases and J lost 0, with 11 bases in between. This CDR3 spans 15 amino acids. The CDR3 coding sequence is TGTGCCAGCAGTGGACAGACTAAAGCCAAAAACATTCAGTACTTC. Translation: CASSGQTKAKNIQYF.

A note on this clone: This may be a read error, as it is one base from a much larger clone. The same CDR3 is also encoded by other DNA sequences in this sample. This chain joins TRBV10-3 and TRBJ2-7; no clear D gene. Germline lookup yields CDR1 ENHRY and CDR2 SYGVKD. The CDR3 is made up of 12 amino acids. V gave up 4 bases and J gave up 0 bases, with 4 bases separating them. The CDR3 DNA sequence: TGTGCCATCAGTGGATCCTCCTACGAGCAGTACTTC. Amino acid sequence: CAISGSSYEQYF.

The gene calls are TRBV7-2 and TRBJ2-7, with 11 bases that match TRBD2. CDR1 is SGHTA and CDR2 is FQGNSA in the germline V gene. The CDR3 has 15 residues. With V trimmed by 4 bases and J by 5 bases, 7 bases remained unmatched. CDR3 in DNA: TGTGCCAGCAGCTCCCCTAGCGGGAGGTACCACGAGCAGTACTTC. Translation gives CASSSPSGRYHEQYF.

The chain uses TRBV5-4 and TRBJ2-1, with D perhaps assigned TRBD1 or TRBD2 (5 bases each). The CDR3 runs 17 residues. Per germline, CDR1 SGHNT and CDR2 YYREEE (reference sequence). The V end was cut by 4 bases, the J end by 3 bases, with 20 bases between. The CDR3: CASSRDLGSRNYNEQFF. Written as DNA, the CDR3 is TGTGCCAGCAGCCGGGACCTTGGATCCCGAAACTACAATGAGCAGTTCTTC.

V usage is TRBV6-5 and J usage is TRBJ1-2; D unresolved. This CDR3 comprises 15 residues. V was shortened by 2 bases and J by 2 bases, with 12 bases between the two germline ends. Germline-derived CDR1 and CDR2 are MNHEY and SVGAGI. CDR3 bases: TGTGCCAGCAGTTACGTGGCCTTACTGAACTATGGCTACACCTTC. Translated, it gives CASSYVALLNYGYTF.

The V gene is TRBV5-1, the J gene TRBJ2-5; D is uncertain. CDR3 size: 14 residues. Deletions cut 0 bases from V and 5 bases from J, with 11 bases between. Looked up from germline, CDR1 is SGHRS and CDR2 is YFSETQ. DNA of the CDR3: TGCGCCAGCAGCTTGGCCTTAGGGATCGAGACCCAGTACTTC. This gives the protein CASSLALGIETQYF.

The genes are TRBV15 and TRBJ2-7, with 9 bases aligning to TRBD1. CDR1 is LNHNV and CDR2 is YYDKDF in the germline V gene (reference sequence). The ends lost 0 bases at V and 5 bases at J; junction bases unmatched: 8. This CDR3 is built from 16 residues. The CDR3 sequence: CATSRDGGQGFDEQYF. The DNA for the CDR3 is TGTGCCACCAGCAGAGATGGGGGACAGGGCTTTGACGAGCAGTACTTC.

As for this clone: One end of the junction does not line up with germline, which may come from a read error. V gene TRBV14 combines with J gene TRBJ2-7, with 11 bases aligning to TRBD2. Germline values: CDR1 SGHDN, CDR2 FVKESK. This CDR3 has 19 amino acids. CDR3 DNA: TGTGCCAGCTGCCAGACCGGGACTAGCGGCGGAAGACAATCCTACGAGCAGTACTTC. It translates to CASCQTGTSGGRQSYEQYF.

The chain carries TRBV7-9 and TRBJ1-2, with TRBD1 identical over 7 bases. Germline assignment: CDR1 SEHNR and CDR2 FQNEAQ (reference sequence). The CDR3 runs to 14 residues. V shed 5 bases, J shed 0 bases, and the junction held 3 bases outside the gene matches. As DNA, the CDR3 is TGTGCCAGCAGCACGGACAGGACTAACTATGGCTACACCTTC. Translated: CASSTDRTNYGYTF.

Worth noting for this clone: The same CDR3 arises from other DNA sequences in this sample as well. This chain uses TRBV27 with TRBJ2-7, with 12 bases matching TRBD2. Germline V gene data show CDR1 as MNHEY and CDR2 as SMNVEV (reference sequence). The trim removed 5 bases at V and 2 bases at J, leaving 4 bases unmatched. CDR3 size: 15 residues. The CDR3 reads CASSPGLAGPYEQYF. In DNA, the CDR3 is TGTGCCAGCAGTCCGGGACTAGCGGGCCCCTACGAGCAGTACTTC.

The chain has TRBV5-1 and TRBJ2-1; TRBD2 aligns across 12 bases. Trimming removed 4 bases from V and 4 bases from J; junction bases left unmatched: 6. This CDR3 is built from 16 residues. Germline assignment: CDR1 SGHRS and CDR2 YFSETQ. The CDR3 sequence is CASSLRLAGVYNEQFF. Here the CDR3 DNA reads TGCGCCAGCAGCCTCAGACTAGCGGGAGTGTACAATGAGCAGTTCTTC.